These 27 T cell receptor beta chains originate from one sample sequenced in a study of read filtering for tumor transcriptome and immune sequencing. The library was built from roughly 400 ng RNA with molecular barcoded adaptors for alpha/delta and beta/gamma chains. MiXCR, run by TCRdb on the reads, gives a single entry per CDR3 protein. This table has about 130,000 distinct CDR3 sequences, over 10% appearing once. Source material: a population of CD138-negative cells sorted from bone marrow. These receptors came from a donor aged 40 or older with multiple myeloma.

A note on this clonotype: This sequence may be a read error, since a much larger clone differs from it by one base. The V and J genes are TRBV20-1 and TRBJ1-5; D not resolved. The germline V gene has CDR1 DFQATT and CDR2 SNEGSKA (reference sequence). The CDR3 is made up of 13 amino acids. The CDR3 DNA follows: TGCAGTGCTAGTGCCCTGGGGAATCGGCCCCAGCATTTT. This translates into CSASALGNRPQHF.

Concerning this clonotype itself: A read error may be the cause here, since a much bigger clone is one base away. The rearrangement uses TRBV3-1 and TRBJ2-2; weak D call: TRBD2 (5 bases). The CDR3 spans 17 residues. The germline V gene encodes CDR1 LGHDT and CDR2 YNNKEL (reference sequence). In DNA form, the CDR3 reads TGTGCCAGCAGCCAAGATAACATTCCCTCGAACACCGGGGAGCTGCTTTTT. Protein product: CASSQDNIPSNTGELLF. Combining the CDR3 with reference TRBV3-1 and TRBJ2-2 gives the whole variable domain DTAVSQTPKYLVTQMGNDKSIKCEQNLGHDTMYWYKQDSKKFLKIMFSYNNKELIINETVPNRFSPKSPDKAHLNLHINSLELGDSAVYFCASSQDNIPSNTGELLFGEGSRLTVL.

Of note for this clonotype: A much larger clone lies one base from this, so it may be a read error. This rearrangement joins TRBV11-2 to TRBJ2-7; D gene ambiguous. Germline V lookup: CDR1 SGHAT, CDR2 FQNNGV. The CDR3 is 16 amino acids. The DNA of the CDR3 is TGTGCCAGCGGCTTATGGGAAGCGTTGAGCTCCTACGAGCAGTACTTC. The encoded protein is CASGLWEALSSYEQYF.

For this clonotype: A far larger clone is a single base away, which makes a read error likely. The gene calls are TRBV9 and TRBJ2-2; D remains ambiguous. This CDR3 contains 13 residues. Germline CDR1 is SGDLS and CDR2 is YYNGEE. DNA for the CDR3: TGTGCCAGCAGCGTAGAGAACATCGGGGAGCTGTTTTTT. Translated: CASSVENIGELFF. The full variable domain, rest sourced from reference TRBV9 and TRBJ2-2, is DSGVTQTPKHLITATGQRVTLRCSPRSGDLSVYWYQQSLDQGLQFLIQYYNGEERAKGNILERFSAQQFPDLHSELNLSSLELGDSALYFCASSVENIGELFFGEGSRLTVL.

This clonotype has more than one count but fewer than ten. The chain joins TRBV6-5 to TRBJ2-4; TRBD1 aligns across 7 bases. The CDR3 spans 19 residues. J lost 0 bases, V lost 4 bases, and 15 bases had no gene match. The germline gives CDR1 MNHEY, CDR2 SVGAGI. The CDR3 sequence is CASSSLDRQNLIAKNIQYF. The DNA of the CDR3 is TGTGCCAGCAGTTCGTTGGACAGGCAAAATCTTATAGCCAAAAACATTCAGTACTTC.

This clonotype was seen ten or more times. The chain couples TRBV29-1 to TRBJ2-1, with TRBD1 as a possible D gene (5 bases). V dropped 4 bases and J dropped 8 bases, with 15 bases sitting between them. This CDR3 contains 13 residues. Looked up from germline, CDR1 is SQVTM and CDR2 is ANQGSEA. The CDR3 region has the DNA TGCAGCGTTGGGGAAATCAGGGCCTATGAGCAGTTCTTC. Its translation: CSVGEIRAYEQFF.

This clonotype was counted between two and nine times. The J gene is TRBJ1-5, the V gene TRBV24-1; D call uncertain. This CDR3 has 13 amino acids. Per germline, CDR1 KGHDR and CDR2 SFDVKD. The V and J ends lost 5 bases and 4 bases respectively, with 8 bases between them. The CDR3 spells CATSGQPNQPQHF. The CDR3 DNA reads as TGTGCCACCAGTGGACAACCTAATCAGCCCCAGCATTTT.

This clonotype was counted ten times or more. This chain connects TRBV12-3 or TRBV12-4 to TRBJ1-2; 10 nucleotides align to TRBD1. This CDR3 is 14 amino acids long. With V trimmed by 7 bases and J by 8 bases, 10 bases remained unmatched. The CDR3 sequence: CASTLDRGDGGYTF. CDR3 coding DNA: TGTGCCAGCACTCTGGACAGGGGGGACGGGGGCTACACCTTC.

The table lists this clonotype with many counts. The rearrangement joins TRBV29-1 to TRBJ2-1; no firm D call. CDR1 is SQVTM, CDR2 ANQGSEA, per germline. CDR3 length equals 12 residues. The V end lost 4 bases, the J end lost 7 bases, and 11 bases lay between the germline ends. CDR3 in DNA: TGCAGCGTTGTAAACCCTACAAATGAGCAGTTCTTC. This translates into CSVVNPTNEQFF.

This clonotype occurred many times. The gene calls are TRBV18 and TRBJ2-1; D call uncertain. CDR1 KGHSH and CDR2 LQKENI come from the germline V gene. This CDR3 spans 16 amino acids. The V and J ends lost 3 bases and 4 bases respectively, with 16 bases between them. The CDR3 bases are TGTGCCAGCTCACCCCCAAGTAGCCGGATTTACAATGAGCAGTTCTTC. Its protein product is CASSPPSSRIYNEQFF.

This clonotype was seen only once. At one end the junction does not follow the germline gene, possibly because of a read error. The chain couples TRBV5-5 to TRBJ2-2, with D unclear. CDR1 SGHKS and CDR2 YYEKEE come from the germline V gene (reference sequence). The CDR3 contains 15 residues. This chain's CDR3 is CAGSLILGNTGELFF. The CDR3 region has the DNA TGTGCCGGCAGCTTAATACTCGGAAACACCGGGGAGCTGTTTTTT.

This clonotype occurred many times. Because the CDR3 is missing its conserved closing phenylalanine or tryptophan, this is likely a read error. The chain joins TRBV5-1 to TRBJ2-1; 7 positions match TRBD1. Germline V gene lookup returns CDR1 SGHRS and CDR2 YFSETQ. The CDR3 consists of 16 residues. V lost 0 bases to trimming and J lost 2 bases; unmatched junction nucleotides: 5. CDR3 sequence (DNA): TGCGCCAGCAGCTTGGCCCGACAGGGAGCCTACAATGAGCAGTTCCTC. As protein: CASSLARQGAYNEQFL.

A remark on this clonotype: This may be a read error, as it is one base from a much larger clone. The genes are TRBV29-1 and TRBJ2-1; D possibly corresponds to TRBD2 (7 bases). CDR1 is SQVTM, CDR2 ANQGSEA, per germline. CDR3 length: 13 residues. CDR3 in amino acids: CSVWGGSYNGQFF. CDR3 in DNA: TGCAGCGTTTGGGGGGGCTCCTACAATGGGCAGTTCTTC.

This clonotype was seen many times. The CDR3: CASSSGPHSTDTQYF. DNA for the CDR3: TGTGCCAGCAGCTCGGGACCCCACAGCACAGATACGCAGTATTTT. V is TRBV9 and J is TRBJ2-3; D might be TRBD1 or TRBD2, each matching 5 bases. V shed 4 bases and J shed 0 bases, with 12 bases lying between them. The CDR3 sequence is 15 residues long. In germline, CDR1 is SGDLS, CDR2 YYNGEE.

This clonotype was seen more than once but under ten times. With a much larger clone just one base away, this may be a read error. The chain uses TRBV2 and TRBJ1-1; 9 positions agree with TRBD1. CDR1 and CDR2 from the germline V gene are SNHLY and FYNNEI. V lost 5 bases, J lost 5 bases, and 9 bases stayed unmatched. The length of the CDR3 is 15 residues. In DNA form, the CDR3 reads TGTGCCAGCAGTTTCGGGACAGGGAGGTTAACTGAAGCTTTCTTT. Protein: CASSFGTGRLTEAFF. Full variable domain (missing parts from reference TRBV2 and TRBJ1-1): EPEVTQTPSHQVTQMGQEVILRCVPISNHLYFYWYRQILGQKVEFLVSFYNNEISEKSEIFDDQFSVERPDGSNFTLKIRSTKLEDSAMYFCASSFGTGRLTEAFFGQGTRLTVV.

V is TRBV2 and J is TRBJ2-5, with D unclear. The V gene's germline CDR1 is SNHLY and CDR2 FYNNEI. The CDR3 contains 12 residues. The V end was cut by 5 bases, the J end by 2 bases, with 6 bases between. The CDR3 is CASSSGQETQYF. The DNA of the CDR3 is TGTGCCAGCAGTAGTGGGCAAGAGACCCAGTACTTC.

With respect to this clonotype: Being one base from a much bigger clone, this may be a read error. The chain joins TRBV7-9 to TRBJ1-6; D is unresolved. Germline V gene data show CDR1 as SEHNR and CDR2 as FQNEAQ (reference sequence). CDR3 length equals 13 residues. In DNA, the CDR3 is TGTGCCAGCAGTTACAACGGTGGTTCATCCCTCCACTTT. This sequence encodes CASSYNGGSSLHF.

This clonotype has ten or more counts. V is TRBV6-5 and J is TRBJ1-1; D may be TRBD1 (5 bases). Germline V gene data show CDR1 as MNHEY and CDR2 as SVGAGI. Trimming removed 5 bases from V and 5 bases from J, with 15 bases in between. The CDR3 length is 14 residues. The CDR3 sequence: CASSGAGQSTEAFF. Written as DNA, the CDR3 is TGTGCCAGCAGTGGGGCAGGGCAGAGTACTGAAGCTTTCTTT.

This clonotype was counted many times. This chain links TRBV20-1 with TRBJ1-5; D gene ambiguous. Trimming left V 3 bases short and J 3 bases short, with 9 bases between. The CDR3 is 13 amino acids. In germline, CDR1 is DFQATT, CDR2 SNEGSKA (reference sequence). CDR3 sequence: CSARRRANQPQHF. CDR3 DNA sequence: TGCAGTGCTAGGCGGAGGGCCAATCAGCCCCAGCATTTT.

The sample holds many counts of this clonotype. V and J are TRBV20-1 and TRBJ2-7; TRBD1 matches 10 bases. Germline loops: CDR1 DFQATT, CDR2 SNEGSKA (reference sequence). V shed 5 bases, J shed 2 bases, and the junction held 6 bases outside the gene matches. This CDR3 has 14 residues. CDR3 loop: CSARPGQGAYEQYF. Written as DNA, the CDR3 is TGCAGTGCTCGACCCGGACAGGGGGCCTACGAGCAGTACTTC.

About this clonotype itself: The junction does not match germline at one end; this may be a read error. The gene calls are TRBV29-1 and TRBJ2-3, with D perhaps matching TRBD2 (5 bases). The CDR3 runs to 14 residues. CDR1 is SQVTM, CDR2 ANQGSEA, per germline. The CDR3 DNA is TGCAGCGTTGTAGTAGCGCGTAACACAGATACGCGGTATTTT. Translation gives CSVVVARNTDTRYF.

This clonotype was seen ten or more times. CDR3 region: CASSQDSASGTPVEQYF. The CDR3 nucleotides are TGTGCCAGCAGCCAAGACTCGGCTAGCGGAACACCCGTCGAGCAGTACTTC. The rearrangement links TRBV4-2 to TRBJ2-7; TRBD2 aligns across 7 bases. The CDR3 is 17 residues long. Looked up from germline, CDR1 is LGHNA and CDR2 is YNFKEQ. J was trimmed by 6 bases and V by 0 bases; bases with no gene match: 14.

In this sample, this clonotype turned up a few times. The chain employs TRBV13 and TRBJ2-6; D is uncertain. The length of the CDR3 is 20 residues. V lost 1 base and J 0 bases, leaving 19 bases between the germline ends. Per germline, CDR1 PRHDT and CDR2 FYEKMQ (reference sequence). This chain's CDR3 is CASSLAGRGPLSSGANVLTF. CDR3 coding DNA: TGTGCCAGCAGCTTAGCAGGCAGAGGACCCCTCAGCTCTGGGGCCAACGTCCTGACTTTC. The variable domain in full, completed from reference TRBV13 and TRBJ2-6, reads AAGVIQSPRHLIKEKRETATLKCYPIPRHDTVYWYQQGPGQDPQFLISFYEKMQSDKGSIPDRFSAQQFSDYHSELNMSSLELGDSALYFCASSLAGRGPLSSGANVLTFGAGSRLTVL.

The sample holds many counts of this clonotype. This chain links TRBV7-6 with TRBJ2-7; D is uncertain. In germline, CDR1 is SGHVS, CDR2 FNYEAQ. With 5 bases removed from V and 4 bases from J, the gap between germline ends came to 18 bases. CDR3 size: 15 residues. The CDR3 coding sequence is TGTGCCAGCAGCCCTCTGGGAACGGAAATTTACGAGCAGTACTTC. Its translation: CASSPLGTEIYEQYF.

Ten or more counts support this clonotype. V gene TRBV2 combines with J gene TRBJ2-7; no definite D call. Germline values: CDR1 SNHLY, CDR2 FYNNEI. The V end lost 2 bases, the J end lost 2 bases, and 7 bases lay between the germline ends. The CDR3 contains 13 residues. The CDR3, as DNA: TGTGCCAGCAGTGAACACACAACCTACGAGCAGTACTTC. As protein: CASSEHTTYEQYF.

The V call is TRBV5-1, the J call TRBJ1-4; D unresolved. The ends were cut back, 4 bases at V and 7 bases at J, with 17 bases in the middle. CDR3 size: 15 residues. Germline V gene sequence: CDR1 SGHRS, CDR2 YFSETQ. CDR3 loop: CASSLSLTAGEKLFF. As DNA, the CDR3 is TGCGCCAGCAGCCTGTCTTTGACGGCGGGTGAAAAACTGTTTTTT.

About this clonotype: This may be a read error: a much more frequent sequence differs by one nucleotide. The V gene is TRBV5-1, the J gene TRBJ2-6; TRBD1 matches 11 bases. The germline CDR1 and CDR2 sequences are SGHRS and YFSETQ. The CDR3 has 17 amino acids. This chain's CDR3 is CTSSPGQGARGANVLTF. The DNA for the CDR3 is TGCACCAGCAGCCCCGGACAGGGGGCGCGGGGGGCCAACGTCCTGACTTTC.